This passage covers 10 T cell receptor beta chains from one sample sequenced in a study of radiotherapy plus CTLA-4 blockade in lung cancer. Some clones are missing from TCRdb's copy, which holds only in-frame ones; the method was immunoSEQ multiplex PCR. The data contain roughly 80,000 clones, over 70% of them singletons. Sequences were derived from peripheral blood, sampled from a patient treated with radiotherapy plus ipilimumab. The receptors stem from a human donor with non-small cell lung cancer who had a partial response to radiotherapy plus ipilimumab. Some clones in this sample may be carry-over from other donors' samples.

This chain joins TRBV6-1 and TRBJ2-7; 14 positions agree with TRBD2. This CDR3 contains 15 residues. J lost 0 bases, V lost 7 bases, and 2 bases had no gene match. Per the germline V gene, CDR1 is MNHNS and CDR2 is SASEGT. The CDR3, as DNA: TGTGCCAGCACCGGACTAGCGGGAGGCTCCTACGAGCAGTACTTC. Translating gives CASTGLAGGSYEQYF.

This clone was picked up one time. This same CDR3 is encoded by further DNA sequences in the sample. DNA for the CDR3: TGTGCCAGCAGATCGACAGGGAACTATGGCTACACCTTC. Translation: CASRSTGNYGYTF. The chain links TRBV28 to TRBJ1-2; TRBD1 agrees at 7 bases. In germline, CDR1 is MDHEN, CDR2 SYDVKM. This CDR3 region has 13 residues. V lost 6 bases and J lost 2; bases outside the gene matches: 3.

The chain is built from TRBV2 and TRBJ2-7; D may be TRBD2 (7 bases). The CDR3 runs to 15 residues. V lost 9 bases to trimming and J lost 4 bases, with 22 bases between them. In germline, CDR1 is SNHLY, CDR2 FYNNEI. Here the CDR3 DNA reads TGTGCCAGGAGTACCGGGGGGCTCGCTTGGTACGAGCAGTACTTC. It is translated as CARSTGGLAWYEQYF.

This clone occurred a few times. The same CDR3 is also encoded by other DNA sequences in this sample. The rearrangement links TRBV19 to TRBJ1-5, with no clear D. This CDR3 is built from 13 residues. The germline V gene encodes CDR1 LNHDA and CDR2 SQIVND (reference sequence). The V gene lost 7 bases and the J gene lost 6 bases, with 13 bases spanning the gap. The CDR3: CASTVQVGQPQHF. The CDR3 nucleotides are TGTGCCAGTACGGTGCAGGTAGGTCAGCCCCAGCATTTT.

The rearrangement joins TRBV5-1 to TRBJ2-2; the match to TRBD1 covers 8 bases. The CDR3 runs to 15 residues. Germline V gene sequence: CDR1 SGHRS, CDR2 YFSETQ. The J segment lost 6 bases and the V segment lost 3 bases, leaving 7 bases of the junction unmatched. DNA of the CDR3: TGCGCCAGCAGCTCCCACCAGGGGGCCTCCGGGGAGCTGTTTTTT. Encoded protein: CASSSHQGASGELFF.

This clone was seen only a few times. V usage is TRBV6-7 and J usage is TRBJ2-7, with 14 nucleotides matching TRBD2. TRBV6-7 qualifies as an ORF whose function is uncertain. The CDR3 has 16 residues. Trimming took 7 bases from V and 0 from J; bases not matched to a gene: 5. CDR3 sequence: CASKYGTSGSSYEQYF. As DNA, the CDR3 is TGTGCCAGCAAATACGGGACTAGCGGGAGCTCCTACGAGCAGTACTTC.

The rearrangement joins TRBV5-1 to TRBJ1-2; 7 bases are shared with TRBD1. Germline V CDR1 and CDR2: SGHRS, YFSETQ. The CDR3 has 15 amino acids. Germline trimming cut 4 bases from V and 2 bases from J; bases unmatched to any gene: 8. This CDR3 is CASSPRQGFNYGYTF. Written as DNA, the CDR3 is TGCGCCAGCAGCCCCCGACAGGGATTCAACTATGGCTACACCTTC.

This rearrangement joins TRBV19 to TRBJ2-7; 11 bases agree with TRBD2. Per germline, CDR1 LNHDA and CDR2 SQIVND (reference sequence). Trimming took 2 bases from V and 4 from J; bases not matched to a gene: 4. The CDR3 covers 15 residues. CDR3 sequence reads: CASSILASGRYEQYF. The CDR3 DNA reads TGTGCCAGTAGTATACTGGCTAGCGGGAGGTACGAGCAGTACTTC.

This CDR3 reads CASSVGPMRLAGGGAKNIQYF. In nucleotides, the CDR3 is TGTGCCAGCAGCGTAGGCCCCATGAGACTAGCGGGGGGTGGGGCCAAAAACATTCAGTACTTC. This chain uses TRBV9 with TRBJ2-4, with 13 positions matching TRBD2. The CDR3 contains 21 residues. With V trimmed by 0 bases and J by 1 base, 13 bases remained unmatched. Germline lookup yields CDR1 SGDLS and CDR2 YYNGEE.

This clone was observed a few times. This chain uses TRBV27 with TRBJ1-2; the D gene is possibly TRBD1 (6 bases). The V gene's germline CDR1 is MNHEY and CDR2 SMNVEV (reference sequence). The CDR3 covers 15 residues. V lost 2 bases and J 1 base, leaving 11 bases between the germline ends. CDR3 coding DNA: TGTGCCAGCAGTTTAAGGCCGGGACATAACTATGGCTACACCTTC. This sequence encodes CASSLRPGHNYGYTF.